This TCR beta chain was recovered during a study of cytomegalovirus exposure and HLA in healthy donors. V was pared by 4 bases and J by 5 bases, with 1 base of the junction left unmatched. The CDR3 extends over 13 amino acids. Germline CDR1 and CDR2: ENHRY and SYGVKD. Primers included in the PCR were 60 Vbeta and 13 Jbeta primers. Data came from immunoSEQ multiplex PCR; TCRdb stores just in-frame clones and leaves some out. The sample contains some 200,000 clones, 75% to 85% of which appear only once. The TCR sequence derives from a male donor in good health and CMV-seropositive. The chain is built from TRBV10-3 and TRBJ1-5, with TRBD1 identical over 8 bases. The specimen was PBMCs. CDR3 protein: CAISVQGDQPQHF. Written as DNA, the CDR3 is TGTGCCATCAGTGTACAGGGGGATCAGCCCCAGCATTTT.